This T cell receptor beta chain originates from a study of T cell repertoires in cytomegalovirus infection. For the study at large: From public TCR beta signatures came an indication of both CMV infection and matching HLA type.

Trimming stripped 0 bases from V and 9 bases from J, with 12 bases between. The CDR3 is 14 amino acids. The germline V gene encodes CDR1 MGHRA and CDR2 YSYEKL. Worth noting for this clonotype: Its antigen is unidentified.

A single record per CDR3 protein comes from TCRdb applying MiXCR to the reads. The sample has around 430,000 distinct CDR3 sequences, roughly 46% seen once. The source is a human donor in good health (CMV status not recorded). Some clones in this sample may be carry-over from other donors' samples. The sample here was cultured PBMCs, taken from culture after CMV antigen stimulation. The chain combines TRBV4-1 with TRBJ1-3, with D unresolved. The CDR3 is CASSQENRLTTIYF. As DNA, the CDR3 is TGCGCCAGCAGCCAAGAGAACAGACTAACCACCATATATTTT.